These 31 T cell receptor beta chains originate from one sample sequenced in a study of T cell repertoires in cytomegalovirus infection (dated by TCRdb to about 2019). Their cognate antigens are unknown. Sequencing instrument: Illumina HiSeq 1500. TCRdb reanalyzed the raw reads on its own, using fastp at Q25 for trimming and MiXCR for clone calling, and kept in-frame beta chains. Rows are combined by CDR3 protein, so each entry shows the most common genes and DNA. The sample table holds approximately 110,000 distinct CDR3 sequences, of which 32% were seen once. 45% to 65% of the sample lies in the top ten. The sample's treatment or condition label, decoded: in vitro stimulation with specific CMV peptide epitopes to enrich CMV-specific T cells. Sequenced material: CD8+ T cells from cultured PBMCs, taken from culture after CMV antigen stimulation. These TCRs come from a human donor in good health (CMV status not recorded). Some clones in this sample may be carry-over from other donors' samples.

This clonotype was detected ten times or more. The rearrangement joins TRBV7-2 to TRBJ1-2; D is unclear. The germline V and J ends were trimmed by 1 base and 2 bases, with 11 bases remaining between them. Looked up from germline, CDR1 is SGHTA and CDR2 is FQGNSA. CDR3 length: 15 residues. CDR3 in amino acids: CASSLVPDRNYGYTF. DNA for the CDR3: TGTGCCAGCAGCTTAGTGCCAGACCGAAACTATGGCTACACCTTC.

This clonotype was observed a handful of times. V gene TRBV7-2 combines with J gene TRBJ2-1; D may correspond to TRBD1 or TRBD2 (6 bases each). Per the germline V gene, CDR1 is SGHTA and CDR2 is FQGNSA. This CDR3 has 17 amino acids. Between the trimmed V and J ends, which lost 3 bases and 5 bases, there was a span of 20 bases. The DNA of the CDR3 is TGTGCCAGCAGCTTCCGGGGGTGGGGGGCATTAGACAATGAGCAGTTCTTC. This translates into CASSFRGWGALDNEQFF.

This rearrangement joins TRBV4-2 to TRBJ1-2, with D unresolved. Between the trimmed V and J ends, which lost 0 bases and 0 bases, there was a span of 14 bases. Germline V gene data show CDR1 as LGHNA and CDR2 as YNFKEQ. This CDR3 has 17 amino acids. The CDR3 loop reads CASSQDNLVGTNYGYTF. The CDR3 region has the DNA TGTGCCAGCAGCCAAGACAATCTCGTGGGGACTAACTATGGCTACACCTTC.

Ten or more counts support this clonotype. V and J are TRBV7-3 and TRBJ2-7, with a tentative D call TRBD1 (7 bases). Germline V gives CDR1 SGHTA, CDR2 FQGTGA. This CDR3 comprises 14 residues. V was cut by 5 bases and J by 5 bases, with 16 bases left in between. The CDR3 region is CASSEGGGAHEQYF. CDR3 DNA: TGTGCCAGCAGCGAAGGAGGGGGCGCTCACGAGCAGTACTTC.

The CDR3, as DNA: TGTGCCAGCAGCCCTCCCTGGGCGGGGATGTACGAGCAGTACTTC. Translated, it gives CASSPPWAGMYEQYF. The genes are TRBV7-9 and TRBJ2-7; the D gene is possibly TRBD2 (6 bases). Germline V gene data show CDR1 as SEHNR and CDR2 as FQNEAQ (reference sequence). The V and J ends lost 5 bases and 4 bases respectively, with 18 bases between them. The CDR3 is 15 residues long.

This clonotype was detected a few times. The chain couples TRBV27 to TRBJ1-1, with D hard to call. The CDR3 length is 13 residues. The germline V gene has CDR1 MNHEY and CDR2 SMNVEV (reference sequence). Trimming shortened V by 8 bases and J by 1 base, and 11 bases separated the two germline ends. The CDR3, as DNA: TGTGCCAGCGGACCAGGACCGAACACTGAAGCTTTCTTT. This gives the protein CASGPGPNTEAFF.

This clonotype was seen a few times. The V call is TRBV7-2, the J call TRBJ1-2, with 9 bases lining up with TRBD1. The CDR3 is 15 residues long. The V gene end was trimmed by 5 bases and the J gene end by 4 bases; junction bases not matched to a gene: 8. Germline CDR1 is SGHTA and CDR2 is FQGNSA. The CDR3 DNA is TGTGCCAGCAGCCCCATTCCGACAGGGGGCTATGGCTACACCTTC. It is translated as CASSPIPTGGYGYTF.

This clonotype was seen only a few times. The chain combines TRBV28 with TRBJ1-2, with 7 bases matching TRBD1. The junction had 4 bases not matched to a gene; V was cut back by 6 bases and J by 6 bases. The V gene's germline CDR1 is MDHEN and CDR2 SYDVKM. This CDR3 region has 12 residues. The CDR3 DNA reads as TGTGCCAGCAGCGACAGGGCAAATGGCTACACCTTC. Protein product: CASSDRANGYTF.

CDR3 bases: TGTGCCACCAGCCCCCGGGGGGGGACAGGAGGGGAAGAGACCCAGTACTTC. Its protein product is CATSPRGGTGGEETQYF. The rearrangement uses TRBV24-1 and TRBJ2-5; D tentatively reads TRBD1 or TRBD2 (8 bases each). The ends were cut back, 7 bases at V and 3 bases at J, with 23 bases in the middle. This CDR3 comprises 17 residues. CDR1 is KGHDR and CDR2 is SFDVKD in the germline V gene.

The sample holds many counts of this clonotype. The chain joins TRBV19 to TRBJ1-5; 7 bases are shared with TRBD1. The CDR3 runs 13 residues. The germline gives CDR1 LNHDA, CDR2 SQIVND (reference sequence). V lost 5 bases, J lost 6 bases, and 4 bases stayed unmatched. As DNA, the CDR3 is TGTGCCAGTAGTGACAGGGCGAGTCAGCCCCAGCATTTT. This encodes CASSDRASQPQHF.

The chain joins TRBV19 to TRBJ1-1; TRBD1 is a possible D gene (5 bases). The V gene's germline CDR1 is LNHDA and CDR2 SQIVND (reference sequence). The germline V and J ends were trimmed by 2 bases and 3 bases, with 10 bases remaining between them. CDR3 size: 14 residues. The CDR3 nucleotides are TGTGCCAGTAGTATACTGGGACGGGACACTGAAGCTTTCTTT. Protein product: CASSILGRDTEAFF.

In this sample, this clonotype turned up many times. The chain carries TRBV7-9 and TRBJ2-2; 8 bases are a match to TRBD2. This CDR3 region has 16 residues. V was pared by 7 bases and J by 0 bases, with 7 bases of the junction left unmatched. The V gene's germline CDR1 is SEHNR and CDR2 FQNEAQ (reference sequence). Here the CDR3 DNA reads TGTGCCAGCAAGGACCCGCGGGGGGCGAACACCGGGGAGCTGTTTTTT. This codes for CASKDPRGANTGELFF.

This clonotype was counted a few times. The CDR3 DNA is TGTGCCAGCAGCTTGGGATGGATTGGGGAGGTCGACACAGATACGCAGTATTTT. Its translation: CASSLGWIGEVDTDTQYF. The chain carries TRBV7-8 and TRBJ2-3, with D perhaps TRBD2 (6 bases). Per germline, CDR1 SGHVS and CDR2 FQNEAQ. The V end was cut by 3 bases, the J end by 2 bases, with 21 bases between. The length of the CDR3 is 18 residues. Using reference TRBV7-8 and TRBJ2-3 for the parts outside the CDR3, the full variable domain is GAGVSQSPRYKVAKRGQDVALRCDPISGHVSLFWYQQALGQGPEFLTYFQNEAQLDKSGLPSDRFFAERPEGSVSTLKIQRTQQEDSAVYLCASSLGWIGEVDTDTQYFGPGTRLTVL.

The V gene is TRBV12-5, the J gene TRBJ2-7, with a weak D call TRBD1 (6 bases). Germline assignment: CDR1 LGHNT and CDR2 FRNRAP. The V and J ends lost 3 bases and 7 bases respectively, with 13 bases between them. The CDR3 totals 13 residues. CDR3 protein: CASGLQGPVEQYF. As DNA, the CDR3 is TGTGCTAGTGGTTTACAGGGCCCCGTGGAGCAGTACTTC.

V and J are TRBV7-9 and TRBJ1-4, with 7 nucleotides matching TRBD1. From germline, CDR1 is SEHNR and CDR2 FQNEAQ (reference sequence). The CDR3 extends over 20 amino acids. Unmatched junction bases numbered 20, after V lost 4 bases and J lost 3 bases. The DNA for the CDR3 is TGTGCCAGCAGCTCCACTGGGGCCTACAGGGGCCGCACTCCTAATGAAAAACTGTTTTTT. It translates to CASSSTGAYRGRTPNEKLFF. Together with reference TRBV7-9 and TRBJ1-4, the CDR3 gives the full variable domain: DTGVSQNPRHKITKRGQNVTFRCDPISEHNRLYWYRQTLGQGPEFLTYFQNEAQLEKSRLLSDRFSAERPKGSFSTLEIQRTEQGDSAMYLCASSSTGAYRGRTPNEKLFFGSGTQLSVL.

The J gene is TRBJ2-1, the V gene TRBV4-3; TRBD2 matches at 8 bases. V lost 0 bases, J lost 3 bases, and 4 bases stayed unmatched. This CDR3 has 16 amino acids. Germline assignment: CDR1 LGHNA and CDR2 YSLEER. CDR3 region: CASSQDGGGFYNEQFF. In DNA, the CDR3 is TGCGCCAGCAGCCAAGATGGCGGGGGGTTCTACAATGAGCAGTTCTTC.

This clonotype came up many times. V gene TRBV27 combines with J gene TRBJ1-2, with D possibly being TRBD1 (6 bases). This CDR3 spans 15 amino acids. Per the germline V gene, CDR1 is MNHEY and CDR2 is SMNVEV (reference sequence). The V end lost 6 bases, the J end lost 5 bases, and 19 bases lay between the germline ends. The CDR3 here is CASRSDYGTHYGYTF. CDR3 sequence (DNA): TGTGCCAGCAGGTCAGATTACGGGACACATTATGGCTACACCTTC.

The CDR3 loop reads CSARILNTEAFF. CDR3 nucleotides: TGCAGTGCTAGAATCCTGAACACTGAAGCTTTCTTT. The chain couples TRBV20-1 to TRBJ1-1; D is undetermined. The germline CDR1 and CDR2 sequences are DFQATT and SNEGSKA (reference sequence). This CDR3 comprises 12 residues. Trimming took off 2 bases at V and 0 bases at J, with 4 bases between the two ends.

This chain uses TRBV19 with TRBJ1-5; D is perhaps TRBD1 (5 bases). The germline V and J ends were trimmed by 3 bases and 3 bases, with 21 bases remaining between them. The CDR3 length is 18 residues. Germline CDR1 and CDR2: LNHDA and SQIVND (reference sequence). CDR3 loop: CASSILIQGPYLNQPQHF. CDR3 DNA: TGTGCCAGTAGTATTCTGATCCAGGGCCCATACCTCAATCAGCCCCAGCATTTT.

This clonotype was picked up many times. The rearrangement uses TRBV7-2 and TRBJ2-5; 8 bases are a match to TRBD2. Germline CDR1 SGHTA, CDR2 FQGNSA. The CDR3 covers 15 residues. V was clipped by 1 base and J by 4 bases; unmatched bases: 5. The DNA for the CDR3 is TGTGCCAGCAGCTTAGGGCCGGGACTAGGAGAGACCCAGTACTTC. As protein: CASSLGPGLGETQYF.

CDR3 sequence (DNA): TGTGCCAGCAGTGGGGCCGGACAGGGGGTCCCCTACGAGCAGTACTTC. Translation: CASSGAGQGVPYEQYF. The chain carries TRBV25-1 and TRBJ2-7; 10 bases align to TRBD1. This CDR3 has 16 amino acids. V was clipped by 4 bases and J by 2 bases; unmatched bases: 8. Germline values: CDR1 MGHDK, CDR2 SYGVNS.

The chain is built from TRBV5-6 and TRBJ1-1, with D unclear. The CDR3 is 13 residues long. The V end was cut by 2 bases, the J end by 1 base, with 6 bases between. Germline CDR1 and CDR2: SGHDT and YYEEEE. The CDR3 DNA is TGTGCCAGCAGCTTTCCGGGGAACACTGAAGCTTTCTTT. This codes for CASSFPGNTEAFF.

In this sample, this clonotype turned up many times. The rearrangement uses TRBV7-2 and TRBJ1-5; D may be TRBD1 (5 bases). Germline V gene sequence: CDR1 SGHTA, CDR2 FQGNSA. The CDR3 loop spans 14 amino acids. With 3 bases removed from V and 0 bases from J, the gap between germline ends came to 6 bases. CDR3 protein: CASSLGLSNQPQHF. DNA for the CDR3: TGTGCCAGCAGCTTGGGACTTAGCAATCAGCCCCAGCATTTT.

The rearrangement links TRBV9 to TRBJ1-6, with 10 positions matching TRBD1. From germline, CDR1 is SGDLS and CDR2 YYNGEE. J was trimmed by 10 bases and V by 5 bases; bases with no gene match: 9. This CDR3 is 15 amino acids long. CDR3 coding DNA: TGTGCCAGCAGGCGAGAGACAGGGGGCTTCTCACCCCTCCACTTT. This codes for CASRRETGGFSPLHF.

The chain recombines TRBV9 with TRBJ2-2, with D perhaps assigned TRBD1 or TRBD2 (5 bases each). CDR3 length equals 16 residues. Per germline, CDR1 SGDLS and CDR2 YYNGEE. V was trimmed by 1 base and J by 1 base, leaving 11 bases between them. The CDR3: CASSVRGAENTGELFF. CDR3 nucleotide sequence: TGTGCCAGCAGCGTAAGAGGGGCTGAGAACACCGGGGAGCTGTTTTTT. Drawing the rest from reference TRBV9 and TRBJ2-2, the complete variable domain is DSGVTQTPKHLITATGQRVTLRCSPRSGDLSVYWYQQSLDQGLQFLIQYYNGEERAKGNILERFSAQQFPDLHSELNLSSLELGDSALYFCASSVRGAENTGELFFGEGSRLTVL.

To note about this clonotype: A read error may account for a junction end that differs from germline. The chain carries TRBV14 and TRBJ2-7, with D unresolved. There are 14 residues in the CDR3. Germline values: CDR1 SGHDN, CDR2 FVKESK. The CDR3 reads CANSQGRLSYEQYF. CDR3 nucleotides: TGTGCCAACAGCCAAGGGCGGCTCTCCTACGAGCAGTACTTC.

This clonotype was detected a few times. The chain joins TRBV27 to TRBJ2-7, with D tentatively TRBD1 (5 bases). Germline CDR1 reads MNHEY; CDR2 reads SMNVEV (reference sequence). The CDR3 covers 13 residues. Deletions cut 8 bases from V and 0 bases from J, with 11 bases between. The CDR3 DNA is TGTGCCAGCGGTTACGACAGCTCCTACGAGCAGTACTTC. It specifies CASGYDSSYEQYF.

The CDR3 region has the DNA TGTGCCAGCAGTTTTGGATCTAGCGGGGTCAATGAGCAGTTCTTC. Residues: CASSFGSSGVNEQFF. This sequence joins TRBV12-3 or TRBV12-4 and TRBJ2-1; the match to TRBD2 covers 9 bases. V shed 3 bases and J 6 bases; nucleotides not matched to a gene: 6. The CDR3 runs to 15 residues.

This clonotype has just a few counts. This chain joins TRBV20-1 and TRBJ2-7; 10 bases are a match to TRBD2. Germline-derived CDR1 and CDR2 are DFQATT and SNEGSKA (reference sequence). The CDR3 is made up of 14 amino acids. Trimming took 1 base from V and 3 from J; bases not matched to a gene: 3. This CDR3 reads CSARAQRGGYEQYF. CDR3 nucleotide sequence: TGCAGTGCTAGAGCCCAGCGGGGGGGCTACGAGCAGTACTTC.

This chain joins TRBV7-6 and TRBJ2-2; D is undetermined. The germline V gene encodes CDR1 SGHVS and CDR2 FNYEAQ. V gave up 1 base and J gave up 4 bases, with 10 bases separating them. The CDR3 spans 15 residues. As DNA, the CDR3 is TGTGCCAGCAGCTTAGTAGCCAGTAGCACCGGGGAGCTGTTTTTT. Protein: CASSLVASSTGELFF.

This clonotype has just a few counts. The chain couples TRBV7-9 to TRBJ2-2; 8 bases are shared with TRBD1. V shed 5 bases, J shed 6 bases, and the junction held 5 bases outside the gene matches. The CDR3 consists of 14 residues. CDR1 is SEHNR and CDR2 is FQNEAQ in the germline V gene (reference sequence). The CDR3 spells CASSPTGVSGELFF. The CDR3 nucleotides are TGTGCCAGCAGCCCGACAGGGGTCTCCGGGGAGCTGTTTTTT.